The entry that follows covers one TCR beta chain sequence. The antigen is undetermined. The data stem from a study of T cell clonotyping in hematopoietic cell transplantation. Study outcomes and limitations: Few recipient clonotypes overlapped donors; over 95% were de novo at given depth.

Assay used: immunoSEQ multiplex PCR; TCRdb lists only in-frame clones, some missing. The sample yields over 10,000 clones, almost 50% seen once. Deletions cut 4 bases from V and 4 bases from J, with 10 bases between. CDR3 length: 13 amino acids. Germline CDR1 reads ENHRY; CDR2 reads SYGVKD. The TCR sequence derives from a man aged 45 to 65 in good health. Some clones in this sample may be carry-over from other donors' samples. The sequenced sample was peripheral blood mononuclear cells. This rearrangement joins TRBV10-3 to TRBJ1-1; possible D gene TRBD1, 5 bases. In DNA, the CDR3 is TGTGCCATCAGTGGCAGGGCCTTCACTGAAGCTTTCTTT. Its translation: CAISGRAFTEAFF.